The 31 T cell receptor beta chains in this list originate from one sample, sequenced in a study of blood T cell repertoires in COVID-19. This table comes from immunoSEQ multiplex PCR, and its TCRdb copy is limited to in-frame clones, with some not included. The profile shows under 250,000 clones, roughly 84% of them singletons. Sequenced sample: peripheral blood. Receptors originate from a woman of 80 years or more with acute or convalescent COVID-19.

The V gene is TRBV4-3, the J gene TRBJ2-5; 10 bases are shared with TRBD1. J gave up 5 bases and V 0 bases, and 12 bases lay outside the gene matches. Germline-derived CDR1 and CDR2 are LGHNA and YSLEER. This CDR3 spans 18 amino acids. The CDR3 DNA reads TGCGCCAGCAGCCAAGATCTTGACAGGGGGCAAAAAAGGGAGACCCAGTACTTC. This gives the protein CASSQDLDRGQKRETQYF.

The V call is TRBV3-1 (or the pseudogene TRBV3-2), the J call TRBJ1-1; D remains ambiguous. V lost 4 bases to trimming and J lost 4 bases, with 16 bases between them. The CDR3 sequence is 15 residues long. Germline values: CDR1 LGHDT, CDR2 YNNKEL (reference sequence). DNA for the CDR3: TGTGCCAGCAGCCGCGCGAGTAGGAGTCGCACTGAAGCTTTCTTT. This encodes CASSRASRSRTEAFF.

This chain links TRBV24-1 with TRBJ2-1; 14 nucleotides align to TRBD2. The V segment lost 7 bases and the J segment 3 bases; nucleotides outside the gene matches: 13. The CDR3 is made up of 19 amino acids. Germline CDR1 reads KGHDR; CDR2 reads SFDVKD. The CDR3, as DNA: TGTGCCACCAGCGGAAGGGTGTGGACTAGCGGGGGGCTCTACAATGAGCAGTTCTTC. This codes for CATSGRVWTSGGLYNEQFF.

This clone was detected a few times. This sequence joins TRBV15 and TRBJ1-5, with a weak D call TRBD1 (5 bases). Trimming removed 5 bases from V and 3 bases from J, with 23 bases in between. The CDR3 runs to 18 residues. The V gene's germline CDR1 is LNHNV and CDR2 YYDKDF (reference sequence). The chain's CDR3 is CATSSQATQRQINQPQHF. Written as DNA, the CDR3 is TGTGCCACCAGCTCGCAAGCCACCCAGAGACAGATCAATCAGCCCCAGCATTTT.

The chain has TRBV7-9 and TRBJ2-5; D possibly corresponds to TRBD1 (6 bases). CDR1 SEHNR and CDR2 FQNEAQ come from the germline V gene (reference sequence). The CDR3 has 14 residues. Between the trimmed V and J ends, which lost 4 bases and 5 bases, there was a span of 14 bases. CDR3 in DNA: TGTGCCAGCAGCTCACCGGACAGAGGGGAGACCCAGTACTTC. Amino acid sequence: CASSSPDRGETQYF.

V usage is TRBV9 and J usage is TRBJ2-1, with 11 bases matching TRBD1. In germline, CDR1 is SGDLS, CDR2 YYNGEE. The trim removed 0 bases at V and 10 bases at J, leaving 9 bases unmatched. This CDR3 region has 16 residues. The CDR3 DNA follows: TGTGCCAGCAGCGTAGCGGGGACAGGGGGACAGGGCGAGCAGTTCTTC. It codes for CASSVAGTGGQGEQFF.

The gene calls are TRBV4-2 and TRBJ2-1; TRBD2 agrees at 10 bases. V was clipped by 1 base and J by 6 bases; unmatched bases: 6. Germline values: CDR1 LGHNA, CDR2 YNFKEQ. This CDR3 is 16 amino acids long. Here the CDR3 reads CASSQVPLAGANEQFF. CDR3 bases: TGTGCCAGCAGCCAAGTCCCCCTAGCGGGGGCCAATGAGCAGTTCTTC.

V usage is TRBV7-2 and J usage is TRBJ1-6; 11 bases line up with TRBD1. The V and J ends lost 6 bases and 7 bases, in that order; junction bases with no gene match: 8. CDR3 length equals 16 residues. CDR1 and CDR2 (germline): SGHTA, FQGNSA. CDR3 nucleotide sequence: TGTGCCAGCAGACCGGCCGGGACAGGGGGGAATTCACCCCTCCACTTT. This codes for CASRPAGTGGNSPLHF.

The gene calls are TRBV3-1 (or the pseudogene TRBV3-2) and TRBJ2-1; D is perhaps TRBD1 (6 bases). Germline V gene lookup returns CDR1 LGHDT and CDR2 YNNKEL (reference sequence). The CDR3 sequence is 16 residues long. V lost 0 bases and J 4 bases, leaving 13 bases between the germline ends. The CDR3 DNA follows: TGTGCCAGCAGCCAAGAGACAGGACTCCTGTACAATGAGCAGTTCTTC. Residues: CASSQETGLLYNEQFF.

The chain has TRBV7-9 and TRBJ1-2; 8 positions match TRBD1. This CDR3 contains 15 residues. V dropped 1 base and J dropped 8; count of bases not matched to a gene: 9. Germline assignment: CDR1 SEHNR and CDR2 FQNEAQ (reference sequence). The CDR3: CASSLDSSRGRGYTF. The DNA for the CDR3 is TGTGCCAGCAGCTTAGATTCGAGCAGGGGGCGAGGCTACACCTTC.

The chain employs TRBV3-1 (or the pseudogene TRBV3-2) and TRBJ1-1, with D perhaps matching TRBD1 (6 bases). The CDR3 contains 15 residues. V lost 1 base and J lost 6, with 15 bases in between. The germline V gene has CDR1 LGHDT and CDR2 YNNKEL (reference sequence). The CDR3 loop is CASSQAPFGQSEAFF. CDR3 bases: TGTGCCAGCAGCCAAGCCCCTTTCGGACAGTCTGAAGCTTTCTTT.

This clone was recorded only once. The J gene is TRBJ1-4, the V gene TRBV11-2; 7 nucleotides match TRBD1. The junction had 6 bases not matched to a gene; V was cut back by 1 base and J by 7 bases. This CDR3 is built from 15 residues. The germline V gene encodes CDR1 SGHAT and CDR2 FQNNGV. This CDR3 is CASSLGGTDIEKLFF. The CDR3 bases are TGTGCCAGCAGCTTAGGCGGGACAGATATTGAAAAACTGTTTTTT.

V and J are TRBV18 and TRBJ2-7; D is possibly TRBD2 (5 bases). V gave up 3 bases and J gave up 3 bases, with 9 bases separating them. This CDR3 has 13 residues. Germline CDR1 reads KGHSH; CDR2 reads LQKENI. DNA of the CDR3: TGTGCCAGCTCACCTGGGAGCCTCTACGAGCAGTACTTC. It is translated as CASSPGSLYEQYF.

The CDR3 nucleotides are TGCAGTGCTAGTGAACGGGGAAGGACAGATACGCAGTATTTT. Protein sequence: CSASERGRTDTQYF. The chain has TRBV20-1 and TRBJ2-3, with a tentative D call TRBD2 (5 bases). V dropped 3 bases and J dropped 3 bases, with 13 bases sitting between them. The CDR3 covers 14 residues. Per germline, CDR1 DFQATT and CDR2 SNEGSKA (reference sequence).

The chain combines TRBV2 with TRBJ2-2, with a possible D match to TRBD1 (6 bases). This CDR3 is built from 15 residues. Germline CDR1 reads SNHLY; CDR2 reads FYNNEI. V was cut by 5 bases and J by 2 bases, with 12 bases left in between. The CDR3 DNA follows: TGTGCCAGCAGTCGACGGACAGACAACACCGGGGAGCTGTTTTTT. Translated: CASSRRTDNTGELFF. Filled out from reference TRBV2 and TRBJ2-2, the complete variable domain reads EPEVTQTPSHQVTQMGQEVILRCVPISNHLYFYWYRQILGQKVEFLVSFYNNEISEKSEIFDDQFSVERPDGSNFTLKIRSTKLEDSAMYFCASSRRTDNTGELFFGEGSRLTVL.

DNA of the CDR3: TGCGCCAGCAGCCAGGGCAGCACCTACAATGAGCAGTTCTTC. This translates into CASSQGSTYNEQFF. The V and J genes are TRBV4-1 and TRBJ2-1; no definite D call. V lost 3 bases and J 2 bases, leaving 8 bases between the germline ends. The CDR3 contains 14 residues. Germline values: CDR1 MGHRA, CDR2 YSYEKL.

This chain links TRBV27 with TRBJ1-6, with 7 bases fitting TRBD1. Germline V gene sequence: CDR1 MNHEY, CDR2 SMNVEV (reference sequence). The CDR3 extends over 15 amino acids. The V segment lost 3 bases and the J segment 5 bases; nucleotides outside the gene matches: 4. CDR3 sequence (DNA): TGTGCCAGCAGTTTTGGGACAGCTAATAATTCACCCCTCCACTTT. Its translation is CASSFGTANNSPLHF.

This chain connects TRBV5-1 to TRBJ1-2, with 8 bases fitting TRBD1. The junction had 7 bases not matched to a gene; V was cut back by 5 bases and J by 7 bases. The CDR3 length is 13 residues. From germline, CDR1 is SGHRS and CDR2 YFSETQ. Written as DNA, the CDR3 is TGCGCCAGCAGAGAGGACAGGGAAGTTGGCTACACCTTC. It translates to CASREDREVGYTF.

V gene TRBV14 combines with J gene TRBJ2-7, with 7 positions matching TRBD1. Trimming at V came to 4 bases and at J to 5 bases, leaving 8 bases not matched to a gene. Germline V gives CDR1 SGHDN, CDR2 FVKESK. CDR3 length equals 14 residues. CDR3 DNA: TGTGCCAGCAGCCCGTACAGGGGATCCCACGAGCAGTACTTC. Protein: CASSPYRGSHEQYF.

The chain couples TRBV5-5 to TRBJ2-6; 10 nucleotides match TRBD1. Germline CDR1 and CDR2: SGHKS and YYEKEE (reference sequence). The CDR3 has 18 residues. V lost 4 bases, J lost 2 bases, and 9 bases stayed unmatched. The CDR3 loop reads CASSKGTGDLTGANVLTF. As DNA, the CDR3 is TGTGCCAGCAGCAAAGGGACAGGGGACCTCACTGGGGCCAACGTCCTGACTTTC. Full variable domain (missing parts from reference TRBV5-5 and TRBJ2-6): DAGVTQSPTHLIKTRGQQVTLRCSPISGHKSVSWYQQVLGQGPQFIFQYYEKEERGRGNFPDRFSARQFPNYSSELNVNALLLGDSALYLCASSKGTGDLTGANVLTFGAGSRLTVL.

The CDR3 spells CASSLAPAEAYEQYF. In DNA form, the CDR3 reads TGTGCCAGCAGCTTAGCCCCCGCGGAGGCCTACGAGCAGTACTTC. The rearrangement joins TRBV7-2 to TRBJ2-7; TRBD2 is a possible D gene (5 bases). The CDR3 has 15 amino acids. Germline V CDR1 and CDR2: SGHTA, FQGNSA. V was pared by 0 bases and J by 2 bases, with 11 bases between.

J is TRBJ1-2 and V is TRBV6-4, with 8 bases matching TRBD1. The J segment lost 8 bases and the V segment lost 4 bases, leaving 6 bases of the junction unmatched. CDR3 length: 13 residues. CDR1 and CDR2 from the germline V gene are MRHNA and SNTAGT. For the CDR3, the DNA is TGTGCCAGCAGTGCGGACAGGGTGAGCGGCTACACCTTC. Protein product: CASSADRVSGYTF.

This clone was picked up one time. This rearrangement joins TRBV5-6 to TRBJ1-2, with D uncertain. The germline V and J ends were trimmed by 0 bases and 5 bases, with 8 bases remaining between them. This CDR3 contains 13 residues. Germline V gene lookup returns CDR1 SGHDT and CDR2 YYEEEE. CDR3: CASSLAGRYGYTF. Here the CDR3 DNA reads TGTGCCAGCAGCTTGGCGGGGAGATATGGCTACACCTTC.

The chain carries TRBV7-6 and TRBJ2-1, with 10 bases aligning to TRBD2. CDR3 length: 15 amino acids. Germline V gene data show CDR1 as SGHVS and CDR2 as FNYEAQ. V lost 8 bases and J lost 2; bases outside the gene matches: 6. CDR3 sequence (DNA): TGTGCCAGCGCCCCTCTAGCGGGGGCCTACAATGAGCAGTTCTTC. This sequence encodes CASAPLAGAYNEQFF.

The V gene is TRBV19, the J gene TRBJ1-6; D not certain. Germline V gene data show CDR1 as LNHDA and CDR2 as SQIVND (reference sequence). Trimming took 3 bases from V and 0 from J, leaving 12 bases between them. The CDR3 is made up of 17 amino acids. CDR3 residues: CASSITPRSSYNSPLHF. The CDR3 region has the DNA TGTGCCAGTAGTATCACCCCAAGGAGCTCCTATAATTCACCCCTCCACTTT.

This clone was seen only a few times. J is TRBJ1-6 and V is TRBV3-1 (or the pseudogene TRBV3-2); D gene uncertain. Trimming removed 3 bases from V and 3 bases from J, with 12 bases in between. Germline CDR1 and CDR2: LGHDT and YNNKEL (reference sequence). The CDR3 is 16 residues long. The DNA for the CDR3 is TGTGCCAGCAGCCACGCGGGAAACTACTATAATTCACCCCTCCACTTT. Translation: CASSHAGNYYNSPLHF.

This clone has only one observation. The V gene is TRBV19, the J gene TRBJ2-1, with TRBD2 matching 12 bases. Germline values: CDR1 LNHDA, CDR2 SQIVND (reference sequence). V shed 5 bases, J shed 5 bases, and the junction held 7 bases outside the gene matches. This CDR3 region has 16 residues. This CDR3 is CASSLLAGGLDNEQFF. The DNA of the CDR3 is TGTGCCAGTAGTCTACTAGCGGGGGGACTTGACAATGAGCAGTTCTTC.

The J gene is TRBJ1-6, the V gene TRBV4-3; no clear D. CDR3 length equals 14 residues. Germline V CDR1 and CDR2: LGHNA, YSLEER. V lost 3 bases, J lost 8 bases, and 11 bases lay in between. The DNA of the CDR3 is TGCGCCAGCAGCCAGACCAGCGGGCATTCACCCCTCCACTTT. This sequence encodes CASSQTSGHSPLHF.

This rearrangement joins TRBV4-1 to TRBJ1-5; no definite D call. The CDR3 is 15 amino acids. V dropped 1 base and J dropped 1 base, with 8 bases sitting between them. From germline, CDR1 is MGHRA and CDR2 YSYEKL. CDR3 nucleotide sequence: TGCGCCAGCAGCCAAGGTGGCCAAAGCAATCAGCCCCAGCATTTT. This gives the protein CASSQGGQSNQPQHF.

The chain is built from TRBV9 and TRBJ1-2, with 9 bases identical to TRBD1. The CDR3 contains 14 residues. J was trimmed by 4 bases and V by 2 bases; bases with no gene match: 3. Germline CDR1 is SGDLS and CDR2 is YYNGEE. CDR3 amino acids: CASSVGQGSYGYTF. The CDR3 DNA sequence: TGTGCCAGCAGCGTCGGACAGGGGAGCTATGGCTACACCTTC.

This clone was counted between two and nine times. The rearrangement joins TRBV5-4 to TRBJ1-4; D is ambiguous. The CDR3 extends over 17 amino acids. Germline V gives CDR1 SGHNT, CDR2 YYREEE (reference sequence). Trimming removed 0 bases at V and 8 bases at J, with 20 bases between. The CDR3, as DNA: TGTGCCAGCAGCTTGGGCTCAGGCCGAACTCCGGGGGAAAAACTGTTTTTT. Protein sequence: CASSLGSGRTPGEKLFF.